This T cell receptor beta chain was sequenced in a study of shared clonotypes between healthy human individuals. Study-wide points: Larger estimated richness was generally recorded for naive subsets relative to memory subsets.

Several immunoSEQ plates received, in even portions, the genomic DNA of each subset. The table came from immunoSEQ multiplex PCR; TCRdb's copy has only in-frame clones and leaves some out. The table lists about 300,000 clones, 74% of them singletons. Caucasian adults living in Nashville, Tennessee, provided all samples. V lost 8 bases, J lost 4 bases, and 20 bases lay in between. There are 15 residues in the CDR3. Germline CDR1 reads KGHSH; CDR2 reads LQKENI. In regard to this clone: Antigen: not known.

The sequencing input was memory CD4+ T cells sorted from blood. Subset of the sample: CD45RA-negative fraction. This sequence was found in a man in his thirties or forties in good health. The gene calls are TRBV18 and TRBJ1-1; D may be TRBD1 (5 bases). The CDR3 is CASHRNGASSTEAFF. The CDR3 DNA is TGTGCCAGCCATAGGAACGGGGCCTCGAGCACTGAAGCTTTCTTT.